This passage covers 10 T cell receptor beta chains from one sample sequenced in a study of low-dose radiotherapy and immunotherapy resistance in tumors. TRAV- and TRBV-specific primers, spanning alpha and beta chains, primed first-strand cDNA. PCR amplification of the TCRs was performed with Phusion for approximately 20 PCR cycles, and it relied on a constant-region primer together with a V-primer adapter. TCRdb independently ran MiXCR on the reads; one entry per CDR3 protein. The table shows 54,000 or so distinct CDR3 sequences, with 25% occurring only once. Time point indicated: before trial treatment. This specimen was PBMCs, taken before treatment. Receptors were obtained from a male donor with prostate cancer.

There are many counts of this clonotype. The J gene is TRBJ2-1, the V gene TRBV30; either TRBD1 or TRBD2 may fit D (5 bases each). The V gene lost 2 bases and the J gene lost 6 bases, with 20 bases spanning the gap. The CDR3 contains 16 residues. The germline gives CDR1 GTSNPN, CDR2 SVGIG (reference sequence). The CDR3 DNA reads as TGTGCCTGGAGTACCCCCTCCGGGACCCACGGCAATGAGCAGTTCTTC. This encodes CAWSTPSGTHGNEQFF.

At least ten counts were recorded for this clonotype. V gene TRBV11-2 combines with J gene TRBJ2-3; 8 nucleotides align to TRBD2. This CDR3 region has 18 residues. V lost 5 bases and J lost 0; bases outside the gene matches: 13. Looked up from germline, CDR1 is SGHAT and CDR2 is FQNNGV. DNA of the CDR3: TGTGCCAGCAGCCCGCTCGGGGGGGCCAGTTTTAGCACAGATACGCAGTATTTT. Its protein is CASSPLGGASFSTDTQYF.

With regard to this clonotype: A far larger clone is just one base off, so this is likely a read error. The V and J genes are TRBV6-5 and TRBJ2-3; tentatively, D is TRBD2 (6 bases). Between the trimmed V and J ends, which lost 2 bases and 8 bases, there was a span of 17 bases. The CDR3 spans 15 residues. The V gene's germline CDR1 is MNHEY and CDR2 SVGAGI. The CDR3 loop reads CASSYDGTCLGTQYF. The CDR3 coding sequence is TGTGCCAGCAGTTACGATGGGACTTGTCTAGGTACGCAGTATTTT.

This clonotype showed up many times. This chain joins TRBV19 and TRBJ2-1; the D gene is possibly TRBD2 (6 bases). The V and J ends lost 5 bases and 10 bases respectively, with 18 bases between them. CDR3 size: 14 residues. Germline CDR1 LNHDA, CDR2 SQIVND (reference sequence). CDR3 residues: CASSVFGGVGEQFF. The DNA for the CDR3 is TGTGCCAGTAGTGTCTTCGGCGGGGTCGGGGAGCAGTTCTTC.

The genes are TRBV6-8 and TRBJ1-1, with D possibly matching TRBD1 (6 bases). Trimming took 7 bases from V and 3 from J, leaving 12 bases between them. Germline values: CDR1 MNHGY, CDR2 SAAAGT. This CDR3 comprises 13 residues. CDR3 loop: CASTKQGYTEAFF. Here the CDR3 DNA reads TGTGCCAGCACCAAACAGGGTTACACTGAAGCTTTCTTT.

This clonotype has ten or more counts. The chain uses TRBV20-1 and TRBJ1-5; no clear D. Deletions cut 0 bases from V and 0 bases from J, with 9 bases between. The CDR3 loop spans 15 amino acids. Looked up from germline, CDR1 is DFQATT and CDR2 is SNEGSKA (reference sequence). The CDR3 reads CSARDTTGSNQPQHF. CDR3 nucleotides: TGCAGTGCTAGAGATACCACCGGTAGCAATCAGCCCCAGCATTTT.

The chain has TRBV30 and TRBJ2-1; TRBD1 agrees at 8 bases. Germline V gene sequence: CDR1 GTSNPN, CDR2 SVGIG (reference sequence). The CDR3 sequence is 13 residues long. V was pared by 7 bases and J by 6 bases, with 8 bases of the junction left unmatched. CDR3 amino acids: CAYGQGPGNEQFF. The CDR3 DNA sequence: TGTGCCTACGGACAGGGTCCCGGCAATGAGCAGTTCTTC.

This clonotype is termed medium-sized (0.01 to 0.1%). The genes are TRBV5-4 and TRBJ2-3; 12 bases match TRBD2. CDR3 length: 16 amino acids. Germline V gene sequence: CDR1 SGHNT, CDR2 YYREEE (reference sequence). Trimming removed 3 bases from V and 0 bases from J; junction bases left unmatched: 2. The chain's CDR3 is CASSSGTSGSTDTQYF. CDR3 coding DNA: TGTGCCAGCAGCTCCGGGACTAGCGGGAGCACAGATACGCAGTATTTT.

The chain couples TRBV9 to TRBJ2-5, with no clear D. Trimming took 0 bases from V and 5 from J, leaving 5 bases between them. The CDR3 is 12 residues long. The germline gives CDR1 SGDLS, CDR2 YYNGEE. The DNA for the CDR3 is TGTGCCAGCAGCGTAGTTGGGGAGACCCAGTACTTC. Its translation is CASSVVGETQYF. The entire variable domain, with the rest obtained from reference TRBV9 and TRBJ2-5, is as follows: DSGVTQTPKHLITATGQRVTLRCSPRSGDLSVYWYQQSLDQGLQFLIQYYNGEERAKGNILERFSAQQFPDLHSELNLSSLELGDSALYFCASSVVGETQYFGPGTRLLVL.

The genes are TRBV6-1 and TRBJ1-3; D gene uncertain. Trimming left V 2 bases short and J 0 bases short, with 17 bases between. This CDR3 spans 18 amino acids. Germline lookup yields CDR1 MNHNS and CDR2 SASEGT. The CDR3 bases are TGTGCCAGCAGTGAATTTCTTTCAGTCTATTCCTCTGGAAACACCATATATTTT. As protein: CASSEFLSVYSSGNTIYF.